This T cell receptor beta chain was retrieved from a study of blood T cell repertoires in COVID-19. This CDR3 has 13 amino acids. V lost 2 bases, J lost 4 bases, and 11 bases lay in between. From germline, CDR1 is SQVTM and CDR2 ANQGSEA. Self-reported history from a screening survey and questionnaire set each donor's cohort. Original processing methods: Nucleated cell number was recorded as an estimate derived from reference gene primer amplification. Produced via immunoSEQ multiplex PCR; TCRdb's table is partial and in-frame only. V, J and clone size derive from that table, while D and trimming were established from the DNA sequence. The sample has roughly 170,000 clones, around 82% seen once; the top ten hold 3.6%.

The V call is TRBV29-1, the J call TRBJ1-2; D not resolved. Sequenced material: PBMCs or T cells enriched from blood (not recorded which). The origin of this receptor is a woman aged 45-65 years in a cohort exposed to, infected with or recovered from COVID-19 (not recorded which). The CDR3 coding sequence is TGCAGCGTTGAATTTTCACAGACCTATGGCTACACCTTC. Residues: CSVEFSQTYGYTF.